This T cell receptor (beta chain) is from a study of human T cells and chemical hapten exposure. Overall study: Largely, small differences in pooled library volume made per-sample TCR yields vary. The study, taken as a whole, reports: DPC sensitization left the count of TCRs above 1 in 1000 unchanged. There was a positive correlation between PT1 expanded TCR counts and patch test score.

TCRdb re-derived calls from the RACE reads in MiXCR, one entry per CDR3 protein. The sample holds 65,000 to 90,000 distinct CDR3 sequences, 6.5% to 8% seen once. Time point meaning: patch test 2, 6 weeks after DPC sensitization. Treatment given: therapeutic diphenylcyclopropenone sensitization with weekly scalp DPC. Ahead of applying each patch test, blood was sampled. Points on this clonotype: Its specificity is not known.

Sequenced material: whole blood, taken in connection with sensitization to the hapten diphenylcyclopropenone (DPC). This TCR came from a woman under 40 with alopecia areata. Some clones in this sample may be carry-over from other donors' samples.

The CDR3 sequence: CASSLATDTGELFF. The CDR3 region has the DNA TGCGCCAGCAGCTTGGCCACCGACACCGGGGAGCTGTTTTTT. The chain uses TRBV5-1 and TRBJ2-2, with no clear D. Trimming shortened V by 0 bases and J by 3 bases, and 6 bases separated the two germline ends. Germline V gives CDR1 SGHRS, CDR2 YFSETQ. This CDR3 region has 14 residues. Together with reference TRBV5-1 and TRBJ2-2, the CDR3 gives the full variable domain: KAGVTQTPRYLIKTRGQQVTLSCSPISGHRSVSWYQQTPGQGLQFLFEYFSETQRNKGNFPGRFSGRQFSNSRSEMNVSTLELGDSALYLCASSLATDTGELFFGEGSRLTVL.